These 15 T cell receptor beta chains were all obtained from the same sample, sequenced in a study of blood T cell repertoires in COVID-19. Libraries were prepared by immunoSEQ multiplex PCR; TCRdb keeps only in-frame clonotypes and omits some of them. The sample carries some 170,000 clones, roughly 80% recorded once. The sequenced sample consisted of peripheral blood. The receptors shown here come from a woman in her 70s with acute or convalescent COVID-19.

This clone was found once. The V call is TRBV7-3, the J call TRBJ2-3; TRBD2 aligns across 15 bases. Germline V lookup: CDR1 SGHTA, CDR2 FQGTGA. The junction had 3 bases not matched to a gene; V was cut back by 5 bases and J by 9 bases. This CDR3 is built from 14 residues. CDR3 amino acids: CASSPGTSGGTQYF. The CDR3 nucleotides are TGTGCCAGCAGCCCGGGGACTAGCGGGGGGACGCAGTATTTT. The whole variable domain, filled in from reference TRBV7-3 and TRBJ2-3, reads GAGVSQTPSNKVTEKGKYVELRCDPISGHTALYWYRQSLGQGPEFLIYFQGTGAADDSGLPNDRFFAVRPEGSVSTLKIQRTERGDSAVYLCASSPGTSGGTQYFGPGTRLTVL.

The chain uses TRBV18 and TRBJ2-2; D is unresolved. CDR1 and CDR2 (germline): KGHSH, LQKENI. The CDR3 has 13 amino acids. With 1 base removed from V and 5 bases from J, the gap between germline ends came to 5 bases. The CDR3 DNA reads as TGTGCCAGCTCACCACTTAGAACCGGGGAGCTGTTTTTT. It specifies CASSPLRTGELFF.

This clone is a singleton in its sample. The V gene is TRBV3-1 (or the pseudogene TRBV3-2), the J gene TRBJ2-3, with D maybe TRBD2 (5 bases). Trimming removed 4 bases at V and 0 bases at J, with 11 bases between. This CDR3 has 15 residues. CDR1 is LGHDT, CDR2 YNNKEL, per germline (reference sequence). CDR3: CASSPQRTSTDTQYF. CDR3 coding DNA: TGTGCCAGCAGCCCACAGCGGACTAGCACAGATACGCAGTATTTT.

This clone came up a few times. The chain joins TRBV5-4 to TRBJ1-2, with D unclear. The CDR3 spans 14 residues. V was trimmed by 3 bases and J by 5 bases, leaving 14 bases between them. Germline V lookup: CDR1 SGHNT, CDR2 YYREEE (reference sequence). The CDR3 is CASSSIFVQYGYTF. As DNA, the CDR3 is TGTGCCAGCAGCTCAATCTTTGTTCAGTATGGCTACACCTTC.

The rearrangement links TRBV5-1 to TRBJ2-2; TRBD1 matches 8 bases. Germline CDR1 is SGHRS and CDR2 is YFSETQ. V shed 4 bases, J shed 4 bases, and the junction held 6 bases outside the gene matches. This CDR3 has 15 residues. The CDR3 here is CASSVGQGGTGELFF. CDR3 DNA: TGCGCCAGCAGCGTAGGACAGGGCGGCACCGGGGAGCTGTTTTTT.

V gene TRBV9 combines with J gene TRBJ2-2, with D unresolved. The CDR3 extends over 15 amino acids. V lost 3 bases, J lost 3 bases, and 12 bases lay in between. Germline CDR1 reads SGDLS; CDR2 reads YYNGEE. This CDR3 is CASSATSLYTGELFF. As DNA, the CDR3 is TGTGCCAGCAGCGCTACCTCACTTTACACCGGGGAGCTGTTTTTT. Drawing the rest from reference TRBV9 and TRBJ2-2, the complete variable domain is DSGVTQTPKHLITATGQRVTLRCSPRSGDLSVYWYQQSLDQGLQFLIQYYNGEERAKGNILERFSAQQFPDLHSELNLSSLELGDSALYFCASSATSLYTGELFFGEGSRLTVL.

The chain has TRBV19 and TRBJ2-7; TRBD1 might be the D (5 bases). Trimming removed 9 bases from V and 2 bases from J, with 14 bases in between. This CDR3 is 13 amino acids long. The V gene's germline CDR1 is LNHDA and CDR2 SQIVND (reference sequence). The CDR3 sequence is CASSRQGTYEQYF. As DNA, the CDR3 is TGTGCCAGCTCTAGGCAGGGAACCTACGAGCAGTACTTC.

V and J are TRBV5-8 and TRBJ1-1; D gene ambiguous. Germline values: CDR1 SGHTS, CDR2 YDEGEE. V lost 0 bases and J 6 bases, leaving 12 bases between the germline ends. The CDR3 length is 14 residues. The CDR3 protein is CASSLAATPAEAFF. The CDR3 nucleotides are TGTGCCAGCAGCTTGGCCGCAACTCCTGCTGAAGCTTTCTTT. Complete variable domain (other parts from reference TRBV5-8 and TRBJ1-1): EAGVTQSPTHLIKTRGQQATLRCSPISGHTSVYWYQQALGLGLQFLLWYDEGEERNRGNFPPRFSGRQFPNYSSELNVNALELEDSALYLCASSLAATPAEAFFGQGTRLTVV.

The chain combines TRBV6-6 with TRBJ2-5; D may be TRBD1 (6 bases). This CDR3 region has 12 residues. Per the germline V gene, CDR1 is MNHNY and CDR2 is SVGAGI (reference sequence). V lost 6 bases and J 6 bases, leaving 11 bases between the germline ends. The CDR3 DNA sequence: TGTGCCAGCAGCCCCGGGACACAGACCCAGTACTTC. It encodes CASSPGTQTQYF.

V is TRBV10-3 and J is TRBJ2-7, with 7 bases aligning to TRBD1. Germline trimming cut 3 bases from V and 4 bases from J; bases unmatched to any gene: 12. Looked up from germline, CDR1 is ENHRY and CDR2 is SYGVKD. The CDR3 has 16 residues. For the CDR3, the DNA is TGTGCCATCAGTGATCTTTTAGGACAGGCCTTTTACGAGCAGTACTTC. Protein sequence: CAISDLLGQAFYEQYF.

V usage is TRBV6-1 and J usage is TRBJ1-2; D gene uncertain. V lost 3 bases, J lost 4 bases, and 12 bases lay in between. CDR3 length: 14 amino acids. In germline, CDR1 is MNHNS, CDR2 SASEGT. The CDR3 spells CASSEYQVGYGYTF. In DNA, the CDR3 is TGTGCCAGCAGTGAGTATCAGGTCGGCTATGGCTACACCTTC.

V gene TRBV30 combines with J gene TRBJ1-6, with D tentatively TRBD1 (5 bases). Trimming left V 2 bases short and J 7 bases short, with 15 bases between. The CDR3 consists of 15 residues. Germline CDR1 reads GTSNPN; CDR2 reads SVGIG (reference sequence). The CDR3 nucleotides are TGTGCCTGGAGTCCTTACAGGTCATCGAATTCACCCCTCCACTTT. Its protein product is CAWSPYRSSNSPLHF.

The rearrangement uses TRBV27 and TRBJ2-7; 8 nucleotides line up with TRBD2. This CDR3 is 16 amino acids long. The germline V gene encodes CDR1 MNHEY and CDR2 SMNVEV (reference sequence). V dropped 6 bases and J dropped 2; count of bases not matched to a gene: 12. CDR3 loop: CASRILGGVGAYEQYF. In DNA form, the CDR3 reads TGTGCCAGCAGAATCCTCGGGGGGGTCGGCGCCTACGAGCAGTACTTC.

The gene calls are TRBV7-9 and TRBJ2-3, with 7 bases identical to TRBD1. The germline gives CDR1 SEHNR, CDR2 FQNEAQ (reference sequence). Trimming removed 1 base from V and 2 bases from J; junction bases left unmatched: 3. This CDR3 comprises 15 residues. CDR3 region: CASSLGGQATDTQYF. CDR3 coding DNA: TGTGCCAGCAGCTTAGGAGGACAGGCCACAGATACGCAGTATTTT.

The chain has TRBV28 and TRBJ2-5; 7 bases are a match to TRBD1. The ends lost 3 bases at V and 2 bases at J; junction bases unmatched: 3. This CDR3 is 14 amino acids long. The germline V gene encodes CDR1 MDHEN and CDR2 SYDVKM. This CDR3 is CASSFLQGQETQYF. As DNA, the CDR3 is TGTGCCAGCAGTTTCCTACAGGGGCAAGAGACCCAGTACTTC.